This TCR beta chain appears in the sequencing data of a study of cytomegalovirus exposure and HLA in healthy donors. This clone has just a few counts. The antigen remains unidentified. The CDR3 covers 14 residues. In germline, CDR1 is SGHNT, CDR2 YENEEA. V was clipped by 2 bases and J by 4 bases, with 8 bases between them. Broader study findings: Per a later analysis, about 15,000 TCR beta sequences showed association with HLA alleles at 0.05 false discovery rate. Earlier results showed most TCR beta V segments being productive about 87% or about 30% of the time.

In the PCR, 60 Vbeta and 13 Jbeta primers were used. Some clones are missing from TCRdb's copy, which holds only in-frame ones; the method was immunoSEQ multiplex PCR. This table holds 150,000 to 200,000 clones, approximately 73% found once. The sample comprised PBMCs. The chain uses TRBV11-3 and TRBJ2-2; a possible D gene is TRBD2 (6 bases). This receptor was taken from a man in his thirties or forties in good health and CMV-seropositive. CDR3 region: CASSLRAGTGELFF. The CDR3 DNA reads as TGTGCCAGCAGCTTAAGAGCGGGCACCGGGGAGCTGTTTTTT.